This T cell receptor (beta chain) was profiled in a study of Tregs in tolerant kidney transplant recipients. Across the study: Mixed chimerism was transient after nonmyeloablative marrow transplants from related graft donors. The study, taken as a whole, reports: This study did not directly address biological reproducibility. In tolerant patients, donor-specific Tregs outgrew total Tregs, suggesting antigen-driven expansion.

Of note for this clone: The antigen is unknown.

Thawed PBMCs were FACS-sorted into unstimulated CD4+CD25+CD127- regulatory T cells, CD4+CD25- non-regulatory cells, CD4 and CD8 cells. Measured with immunoSEQ multiplex PCR; TCRdb has only the in-frame clones, and not every one. The clone table shows tens of thousands of clones, with the ten largest holding about 0.76%. This sample comprised CD4+ T cells from blood, obtained before the transplant. The TCR comes from a human donor who received a combined kidney and bone marrow transplant.

CDR3 in amino acids: CASTPSGGFSYEQYF. CDR3 DNA, as far as it was read: TGTGCCAGTACCCCCAGCGGAGGGTTTTCCTACGAG. This chain connects TRBV19 to TRBJ2-7, with a tentative D call TRBD2 (6 bases). Read coverage stops 3 residues before the CDR3 terminus; the germline J gene supplies the remainder. This CDR3 spans 15 amino acids. Germline CDR1 is LNHDA and CDR2 is SQIVND (reference sequence). Deletions cut 7 bases from V and 1 base from J, with 17 bases between.